This TCR beta chain came from a study of blood T cell repertoires in COVID-19. Using immunoSEQ multiplex PCR, the repertoire was profiled, and TCRdb retains in-frame clones only, with some absent. The repertoire has about 130,000 clones, roughly four fifths of them found once; the top ten carry around 3%. CDR1 and CDR2 from the germline V gene are SGHTA and FQGNSA. V was trimmed by 1 base and J by 0 bases, leaving 9 bases between them. There are 15 residues in the CDR3. The sequence was obtained from an elderly woman with acute or convalescent COVID-19. The sequencing sample was made of peripheral blood. The gene calls are TRBV7-2 and TRBJ1-2; D gene unclear. DNA for the CDR3: TGTGCCAGCAGCTTAGGGCCGCTAGCTAACTATGGCTACACCTTC. It is translated as CASSLGPLANYGYTF. Variable domain in full (rest from reference TRBV7-2 and TRBJ1-2): GAGVSQSPSNKVTEKGKDVELRCDPISGHTALYWYRQSLGQGLEFLIYFQGNSAPDKSGLPSDRFSAERTGGSVSTLTIQRTQQEDSAVYLCASSLGPLANYGYTFGSGTRLTVV.